Presented here are 12 T cell receptor beta chains from one specimen sequenced in a study of CD8 T cells in Susac syndrome. RNA, at about 0.5 to 1 ug, was reverse transcribed with random hexamers. One entry per CDR3 protein, called by TCRdb with MiXCR from the immunoSEQ multiplex PCR reads. The table includes around 79,000 distinct CDR3 sequences, approximately 93% detected once. Sequenced material: CD8+ T cells from PBMCs. The receptor source for this set is a human donor with Susac syndrome.

The chain carries TRBV6-2 or TRBV6-3 and TRBJ2-5; D not resolved. The CDR3 spans 17 residues. V dropped 4 bases and J dropped 2 bases, with 20 bases sitting between them. From germline, CDR1 is MNHEY and CDR2 SVGEGT. The CDR3 protein is CASSSWEGPDLQETQYF. DNA of the CDR3: TGTGCCAGCAGTTCCTGGGAAGGTCCAGACCTTCAAGAGACCCAGTACTTC.

The chain is built from TRBV19 and TRBJ2-7; perhaps D is TRBD1 or TRBD2 (5 bases each). The V gene's germline CDR1 is LNHDA and CDR2 SQIVND (reference sequence). V lost 3 bases, J lost 2 bases, and 11 bases lay in between. The length of the CDR3 is 14 residues. The CDR3 here is CASSIGDGAYEQYF. The CDR3 DNA reads TGTGCCAGTAGTATCGGGGACGGCGCCTACGAGCAGTACTTC.

The chain combines TRBV5-1 with TRBJ1-6; D gene ambiguous. The CDR3 is 15 amino acids. Germline V gives CDR1 SGHRS, CDR2 YFSETQ. Deletions cut 0 bases from V and 7 bases from J, with 11 bases between. CDR3 DNA: TGCGCCAGCAGCTTGGATCGCGGACTAAATTCACCCCTCCACTTT. Its translation: CASSLDRGLNSPLHF.

The rearrangement uses TRBV7-9 and TRBJ2-3; tentative D call: TRBD2 (5 bases). V lost 5 bases to trimming and J lost 3 bases, with 12 bases between them. Germline V gives CDR1 SEHNR, CDR2 FQNEAQ (reference sequence). This CDR3 spans 14 amino acids. As DNA, the CDR3 is TGTGCCAGCAGCGTACAAACTAGTACAGATACGCAGTATTTT. This sequence encodes CASSVQTSTDTQYF.

The chain couples TRBV7-8 to TRBJ2-5; D is perhaps TRBD2 (6 bases). V lost 1 base to trimming and J lost 4 bases, with 10 bases between them. The CDR3 sequence is 14 residues long. The V gene's germline CDR1 is SGHVS and CDR2 FQNEAQ. The CDR3 spells CASSLGLERETQYF. DNA of the CDR3: TGTGCCAGCAGCTTAGGACTAGAGCGAGAGACCCAGTACTTC.

J is TRBJ2-7 and V is TRBV14; TRBD2 agrees at 10 bases. This CDR3 is built from 15 residues. V shed 4 bases and J 7 bases; nucleotides not matched to a gene: 10. Germline lookup yields CDR1 SGHDN and CDR2 FVKESK. The chain's CDR3 is CASSLSGGAIWEQYF. CDR3 coding DNA: TGTGCCAGCAGCCTCAGCGGGGGGGCAATTTGGGAGCAGTACTTC.

The CDR3 nucleotides are TGCGCCAGCAGCTCGGACAGGGAATGGCAGGAGACCCAGTACTTC. Protein product: CASSSDREWQETQYF. V gene TRBV5-1 combines with J gene TRBJ2-5, with 8 bases lining up with TRBD1. The CDR3 contains 15 residues. With 3 bases clipped from V and 5 bases from J, the junction kept 9 bases outside the gene matches. Germline V gives CDR1 SGHRS, CDR2 YFSETQ.

The V gene is TRBV4-3, the J gene TRBJ2-5, with a possible D match to TRBD1 (6 bases). Germline assignment: CDR1 LGHNA and CDR2 YSLEER. V dropped 4 bases and J dropped 4 bases, with 16 bases sitting between them. CDR3 size: 15 residues. The CDR3 sequence is CASSLLGAGVETQYF. For the CDR3, the DNA is TGCGCCAGCAGCCTCTTAGGGGCAGGGGTAGAGACCCAGTACTTC.

This clonotype came up once. The rearrangement joins TRBV30 to TRBJ2-6, with TRBD1 identical over 7 bases. J gave up 0 bases and V 2 bases, and 10 bases lay outside the gene matches. Looked up from germline, CDR1 is GTSNPN and CDR2 is SVGIG (reference sequence). The CDR3 is 18 amino acids. Written as DNA, the CDR3 is TGTGCCTGGAGTTCACCCGGACAGGAAGGCTCTGGGGCCAACGTCCTGACTTTC. Protein sequence: CAWSSPGQEGSGANVLTF. Complete variable domain (other parts from reference TRBV30 and TRBJ2-6): SQTIHQWPATLVQPVGSPLSLECTVEGTSNPNLYWYRQAAGRGLQLLFYSVGIGQISSEVPQNLSASRPQDRQFILSSKKLLLSDSGFYLCAWSSPGQEGSGANVLTFGAGSRLTVL.

The table lists this clonotype with a count of one. This chain links TRBV6-2 or TRBV6-3 with TRBJ2-4; the match to TRBD2 covers 13 bases. CDR1 is MNHEY and CDR2 is SVGEGT in the germline V gene. This CDR3 comprises 19 residues. V lost 4 bases and J lost 1; bases outside the gene matches: 10. The CDR3 DNA follows: TGTGCCAGCAGTTCGCCGGGACTAGCGGGACGATTTGCCAAAAACATTCAGTACTTC. It encodes CASSSPGLAGRFAKNIQYF.

The chain joins TRBV5-4 to TRBJ1-1, with 8 bases matching TRBD1. Germline CDR1 and CDR2: SGHNT and YYREEE (reference sequence). This CDR3 is 13 amino acids long. The J segment lost 11 bases and the V segment lost 0 bases, leaving 6 bases of the junction unmatched. CDR3 in amino acids: CASSLGQGAEAFF. The CDR3 DNA follows: TGTGCCAGCAGCTTGGGCCAGGGGGCGGAGGCTTTCTTT.

This clonotype came up once. The rearrangement uses TRBV12-3 or TRBV12-4 and TRBJ2-4, with no clear D. The CDR3 runs 14 residues. The V end was cut by 6 bases, the J end by 2 bases, with 11 bases between. CDR3 residues: CASSRTISKNIQYF. CDR3 in DNA: TGTGCCAGCAGCCGTACAATATCCAAAAACATTCAGTACTTC.